Below are 29 T cell receptor beta chains sequenced from a single sample in a study of blood T cell repertoires in COVID-19. Profiling relied on immunoSEQ multiplex PCR, and the TCRdb table lists in-frame clones only, not all of them. The table records more than 300,000 clones, roughly 90% of them present only once. The sample comprised PBMCs or T cells enriched from blood (not recorded which). Receptors were obtained from a woman aged 25 to 39 who had been exposed to COVID-19.

This chain uses TRBV9 with TRBJ2-7; maybe TRBD2 (5 bases). The CDR3 totals 16 residues. Germline CDR1 SGDLS, CDR2 YYNGEE. V lost 4 bases, J lost 2 bases, and 19 bases lay in between. In DNA form, the CDR3 reads TGTGCCAGCAGCCCCCGAGGGATCGCCCAGACCTACGAGCAGTACTTC. As protein: CASSPRGIAQTYEQYF. Filled out from reference TRBV9 and TRBJ2-7, the complete variable domain reads DSGVTQTPKHLITATGQRVTLRCSPRSGDLSVYWYQQSLDQGLQFLIQYYNGEERAKGNILERFSAQQFPDLHSELNLSSLELGDSALYFCASSPRGIAQTYEQYFGPGTRLTVT.

The V call is TRBV5-6, the J call TRBJ1-1; 10 bases are a match to TRBD1. This CDR3 has 15 amino acids. J was trimmed by 4 bases and V by 4 bases; bases with no gene match: 7. Germline values: CDR1 SGHDT, CDR2 YYEEEE. The CDR3 DNA is TGTGCCAGCAGCGGAGACAGGGGGCGCGGCACTGAAGCTTTCTTT. Protein product: CASSGDRGRGTEAFF.

V and J are TRBV12-3 or TRBV12-4 and TRBJ1-2; D gene uncertain. CDR3 size: 12 residues. Trimming removed 8 bases from V and 6 bases from J, with 13 bases in between. The CDR3 nucleotides read TGTGCCAGCCGAACGTCCGGGAATGGCTACACCTTC. It specifies CASRTSGNGYTF.

The V and J genes are TRBV7-2 and TRBJ1-3; 8 positions agree with TRBD1. Germline V CDR1 and CDR2: SGHTA, FQGNSA. V lost 5 bases, J lost 3 bases, and 6 bases stayed unmatched. The CDR3 covers 15 residues. The CDR3 sequence is CASSPGTGSGNTIYF. The CDR3 coding sequence is TGTGCCAGCAGCCCCGGGACAGGCAGTGGAAACACCATATATTTT.

The chain carries TRBV14 and TRBJ1-1, with TRBD1 matching 7 bases. The germline V gene has CDR1 SGHDN and CDR2 FVKESK. The CDR3 covers 16 residues. V lost 4 bases and J lost 0; bases outside the gene matches: 8. The CDR3 protein is CASSRLTGLMNTEAFF. The CDR3 DNA reads TGTGCCAGCAGCCGCCTGACAGGGCTAATGAACACTGAAGCTTTCTTT.

The chain recombines TRBV18 with TRBJ1-1; 8 bases are a match to TRBD1. V dropped 3 bases and J dropped 3; count of bases not matched to a gene: 6. Germline V CDR1 and CDR2: KGHSH, LQKENI. The CDR3 runs 15 residues. The CDR3 sequence is CASSPTGGWDTEAFF. The CDR3 DNA follows: TGTGCCAGCTCACCCACAGGGGGATGGGACACTGAAGCTTTCTTT.

The chain employs TRBV6-1 and TRBJ1-5, with 9 bases that match TRBD1. V trimming: 0 bases; J trimming: 6 bases; junction bases outside the gene matches: 9. The CDR3 loop spans 17 amino acids. Germline V gene lookup returns CDR1 MNHNS and CDR2 SASEGT. As DNA, the CDR3 is TGTGCCAGCAGTGAAGCGCTCCGGGACAGGGTACGTCAGCCCCAGCATTTT. It codes for CASSEALRDRVRQPQHF.

This chain links TRBV18 with TRBJ1-5; D is unresolved. Germline CDR1 reads KGHSH; CDR2 reads LQKENI. The CDR3 contains 13 residues. With 3 bases removed from V and 3 bases from J, the gap between germline ends came to 6 bases. The CDR3 here is CASSPGLNQPQHF. The CDR3 region has the DNA TGTGCCAGCTCACCGGGCCTCAATCAGCCCCAGCATTTT.

The chain carries TRBV4-1 and TRBJ1-5, with TRBD1 matching 11 bases. The CDR3 length is 15 residues. V shed 3 bases, J shed 7 bases, and the junction held 5 bases outside the gene matches. Germline V gene data show CDR1 as MGHRA and CDR2 as YSYEKL. Here the CDR3 DNA reads TGCGCCAGCAGCCATCATGGGGACAGGGGGCAGCCCCAGCATTTT. Translating gives CASSHHGDRGQPQHF.

The chain employs TRBV27 and TRBJ2-1; D might be TRBD2 (6 bases). In germline, CDR1 is MNHEY, CDR2 SMNVEV (reference sequence). The V and J ends lost 4 bases and 3 bases respectively, with 10 bases between them. The CDR3 extends over 14 amino acids. As DNA, the CDR3 is TGTGCCAGCAGTTGGGGGGTATACTACAATGAGCAGTTCTTC. Its translation: CASSWGVYYNEQFF.

The V gene is TRBV30, the J gene TRBJ1-5; D possibly corresponds to TRBD1 (5 bases). V was shortened by 3 bases and J by 1 base, with 10 bases between the two germline ends. The CDR3 has 14 amino acids. Germline values: CDR1 GTSNPN, CDR2 SVGIG (reference sequence). The CDR3 loop is CAWSQGTSNQPQHF. In nucleotides, the CDR3 is TGTGCCTGGAGCCAGGGAACGAGCAATCAGCCCCAGCATTTT. The full variable domain, with the rest looked up from reference TRBV30 and TRBJ1-5, is SQTIHQWPATLVQPVGSPLSLECTVEGTSNPNLYWYRQAAGRGLQLLFYSVGIGQISSEVPQNLSASRPQDRQFILSSKKLLLSDSGFYLCAWSQGTSNQPQHFGDGTRLSIL.

This clone was seen only once. The genes are TRBV15 and TRBJ1-1; 8 nucleotides agree with TRBD1. Germline-derived CDR1 and CDR2 are LNHNV and YYDKDF (reference sequence). The CDR3 totals 16 residues. V was pared by 1 base and J by 1 base, with 5 bases of the junction left unmatched. The CDR3 loop is CATSRGGDRQNTEAFF. In nucleotides, the CDR3 is TGTGCCACCAGCAGAGGGGGGGACAGGCAGAACACTGAAGCTTTCTTT.

This chain connects TRBV30 to TRBJ1-6; D is possibly TRBD1 (5 bases). Germline assignment: CDR1 GTSNPN and CDR2 SVGIG (reference sequence). V lost 1 base, J lost 6 bases, and 10 bases lay in between. The CDR3 consists of 14 residues. The CDR3: CAWSGGTPNSPLHF. The DNA for the CDR3 is TGTGCCTGGAGTGGAGGGACTCCTAATTCACCCCTCCACTTT. Drawing the rest from reference TRBV30 and TRBJ1-6, the complete variable domain is SQTIHQWPATLVQPVGSPLSLECTVEGTSNPNLYWYRQAAGRGLQLLFYSVGIGQISSEVPQNLSASRPQDRQFILSSKKLLLSDSGFYLCAWSGGTPNSPLHFGNGTRLTVT.

This CDR3 reads CASSPTSGGPTNEQFF. Here the CDR3 DNA reads TGTGCCAGCTCACCTACTAGCGGGGGGCCAACCAATGAGCAGTTCTTC. This rearrangement joins TRBV18 to TRBJ2-1; TRBD2 aligns across 12 bases. V was clipped by 3 bases and J by 6 bases; unmatched bases: 6. The length of the CDR3 is 16 residues. The germline V gene has CDR1 KGHSH and CDR2 LQKENI.

The DNA for the CDR3 is TGTGCCAGCAGTCGCTATTTCCGGGACAGGGAAAGCAATCAGCCCCAGCATTTT. Encoded protein: CASSRYFRDRESNQPQHF. V and J are TRBV27 and TRBJ1-5; 9 bases agree with TRBD1. The germline V gene has CDR1 MNHEY and CDR2 SMNVEV (reference sequence). Trimming at V came to 5 bases and at J to 1 base, leaving 12 bases not matched to a gene. The CDR3 spans 18 residues.

V is TRBV19 and J is TRBJ1-2, with D perhaps TRBD1 (5 bases). The CDR3 is 14 amino acids. CDR1 is LNHDA and CDR2 is SQIVND in the germline V gene (reference sequence). Trimming removed 5 bases at V and 4 bases at J, with 14 bases between. The CDR3 sequence is CASSSGLTSYGYTF. Here the CDR3 DNA reads TGTGCCAGTAGTTCGGGACTCACTTCCTATGGCTACACCTTC. Looking up the rest from reference TRBV19 and TRBJ1-2 gives the full variable domain: DGGITQSPKYLFRKEGQNVTLSCEQNLNHDAMYWYRQDPGQGLRLIYYSQIVNDFQKGDIAEGYSVSREKKESFPLTVTSAQKNPTAFYLCASSSGLTSYGYTFGSGTRLTVV.

This chain uses TRBV18 with TRBJ1-2; D possibly corresponds to TRBD1 (5 bases). The CDR3 loop spans 13 amino acids. V lost 2 bases and J 4 bases, leaving 8 bases between the germline ends. Germline V lookup: CDR1 KGHSH, CDR2 LQKENI. The chain's CDR3 is CASSPRGPYGYTF. The CDR3 DNA follows: TGTGCCAGCTCACCAAGGGGTCCCTATGGCTACACCTTC.

The chain links TRBV6-1 to TRBJ2-7; D gene uncertain. The CDR3 sequence is 13 residues long. Trimming took 1 base from V and 7 from J, leaving 11 bases between them. Per the germline V gene, CDR1 is MNHNS and CDR2 is SASEGT. This chain's CDR3 is CASSEVQRDEQYF. The CDR3 bases are TGTGCCAGCAGTGAAGTTCAAAGAGATGAGCAGTACTTC.

The chain carries TRBV7-2 and TRBJ2-1; the D is unclear. CDR3 length: 17 residues. Trimming removed 4 bases from V and 0 bases from J, with 16 bases in between. The germline V gene has CDR1 SGHTA and CDR2 FQGNSA. In DNA form, the CDR3 reads TGTGCCAGCAGCTCAATTCGCGAGGTTTACTCCTACAATGAGCAGTTCTTC. It encodes CASSSIREVYSYNEQFF.

The V call is TRBV2, the J call TRBJ1-4; TRBD1 matches 10 bases. CDR3 size: 13 residues. The V and J ends lost 8 bases and 7 bases, in that order; junction bases with no gene match: 4. Germline CDR1 reads SNHLY; CDR2 reads FYNNEI. CDR3 protein: CASLRDRGEKLFF. CDR3 bases: TGTGCCAGCCTCCGGGACAGGGGTGAAAAACTGTTTTTT.

The chain links TRBV7-2 to TRBJ2-3; 7 bases match TRBD2. The CDR3 has 15 amino acids. Germline trimming cut 4 bases from V and 1 base from J; bases unmatched to any gene: 5. Germline values: CDR1 SGHTA, CDR2 FQGNSA. The CDR3 nucleotides are TGTGCCAGCAGCTATGGGAGGGCCGGCACAGATACGCAGTATTTT. The encoded protein is CASSYGRAGTDTQYF. Filled out from reference TRBV7-2 and TRBJ2-3, the complete variable domain reads GAGVSQSPSNKVTEKGKDVELRCDPISGHTALYWYRQSLGQGLEFLIYFQGNSAPDKSGLPSDRFSAERTGGSVSTLTIQRTQQEDSAVYLCASSYGRAGTDTQYFGPGTRLTVL.

The chain uses TRBV9 and TRBJ2-2, with 7 bases fitting TRBD1. CDR1 SGDLS and CDR2 YYNGEE come from the germline V gene. The trim removed 8 bases at V and 1 base at J, leaving 5 bases unmatched. The CDR3 contains 14 residues. CDR3 amino acids: CASGRQGNTGELFF. CDR3 nucleotides: TGTGCCAGTGGCCGACAGGGGAACACCGGGGAGCTGTTTTTT.

The chain recombines TRBV5-1 with TRBJ1-2; D is unresolved. The CDR3 is 14 residues long. V lost 3 bases and J lost 2, with 11 bases in between. Germline assignment: CDR1 SGHRS and CDR2 YFSETQ. Here the CDR3 reads CASSSNPGNYGYTF. The CDR3 region has the DNA TGCGCCAGCAGCTCGAACCCCGGGAACTATGGCTACACCTTC.

This clone was counted only a few times. V usage is TRBV24-1 and J usage is TRBJ2-7, with 9 bases fitting TRBD1. CDR3 length: 14 amino acids. From germline, CDR1 is KGHDR and CDR2 SFDVKD. V shed 3 bases and J 4 bases; nucleotides not matched to a gene: 3. The chain's CDR3 is CATSDPGTGYEQYF. The CDR3 nucleotides read TGTGCCACCAGTGATCCCGGGACAGGGTACGAGCAGTACTTC.

The table lists this clone with a count of one. J is TRBJ2-3 and V is TRBV30; 9 nucleotides agree with TRBD1. The CDR3 length is 11 residues. V gave up 5 bases and J gave up 10 bases; unmatched junction bases: 4. In germline, CDR1 is GTSNPN, CDR2 SVGIG (reference sequence). For the CDR3, the DNA is TGTGCCTGGGGGACAGGGTACGCGCAGTATTTT. It specifies CAWGTGYAQYF.

V gene TRBV4-3 combines with J gene TRBJ2-2, with 8 bases fitting TRBD1. The CDR3 is made up of 16 amino acids. Germline V gives CDR1 LGHNA, CDR2 YSLEER. After removal of 3 bases from V and 0 bases from J, the junction contained 3 bases not matched to a gene. DNA for the CDR3: TGCGCCAGCAGCCAGTGGACAGGGACGAACACCGGGGAGCTGTTTTTT. Residues: CASSQWTGTNTGELFF.

The V call is TRBV7-3, the J call TRBJ2-1; 7 nucleotides agree with TRBD1. CDR1 and CDR2 (germline): SGHTA, FQGTGA. The CDR3 runs 15 residues. With 3 bases clipped from V and 2 bases from J, the junction kept 4 bases outside the gene matches. The chain's CDR3 is CASSFGTAAYNEQFF. Written as DNA, the CDR3 is TGTGCCAGCAGCTTTGGGACAGCTGCCTACAATGAGCAGTTCTTC.

The chain uses TRBV5-1 and TRBJ2-3; the D gene is possibly TRBD2 (6 bases). With 7 bases removed from V and 0 bases from J, the gap between germline ends came to 12 bases. There are 14 residues in the CDR3. The germline gives CDR1 SGHRS, CDR2 YFSETQ. The CDR3 spells CASCEAGSTDTQYF. CDR3 nucleotides: TGCGCCAGCTGCGAGGCGGGGAGCACAGATACGCAGTATTTT. Combining the CDR3 with reference TRBV5-1 and TRBJ2-3 gives the whole variable domain KAGVTQTPRYLIKTRGQQVTLSCSPISGHRSVSWYQQTPGQGLQFLFEYFSETQRNKGNFPGRFSGRQFSNSRSEMNVSTLELGDSALYLCASCEAGSTDTQYFGPGTRLTVL.

The chain uses TRBV12-3 or TRBV12-4 and TRBJ2-7; D may be TRBD2 (5 bases). Between the trimmed V and J ends, which lost 5 bases and 6 bases, there was a span of 14 bases. This CDR3 comprises 13 residues. This CDR3 is CASSNTRFGEQYF. DNA of the CDR3: TGTGCCAGCAGTAACACTAGGTTTGGCGAGCAGTACTTC.